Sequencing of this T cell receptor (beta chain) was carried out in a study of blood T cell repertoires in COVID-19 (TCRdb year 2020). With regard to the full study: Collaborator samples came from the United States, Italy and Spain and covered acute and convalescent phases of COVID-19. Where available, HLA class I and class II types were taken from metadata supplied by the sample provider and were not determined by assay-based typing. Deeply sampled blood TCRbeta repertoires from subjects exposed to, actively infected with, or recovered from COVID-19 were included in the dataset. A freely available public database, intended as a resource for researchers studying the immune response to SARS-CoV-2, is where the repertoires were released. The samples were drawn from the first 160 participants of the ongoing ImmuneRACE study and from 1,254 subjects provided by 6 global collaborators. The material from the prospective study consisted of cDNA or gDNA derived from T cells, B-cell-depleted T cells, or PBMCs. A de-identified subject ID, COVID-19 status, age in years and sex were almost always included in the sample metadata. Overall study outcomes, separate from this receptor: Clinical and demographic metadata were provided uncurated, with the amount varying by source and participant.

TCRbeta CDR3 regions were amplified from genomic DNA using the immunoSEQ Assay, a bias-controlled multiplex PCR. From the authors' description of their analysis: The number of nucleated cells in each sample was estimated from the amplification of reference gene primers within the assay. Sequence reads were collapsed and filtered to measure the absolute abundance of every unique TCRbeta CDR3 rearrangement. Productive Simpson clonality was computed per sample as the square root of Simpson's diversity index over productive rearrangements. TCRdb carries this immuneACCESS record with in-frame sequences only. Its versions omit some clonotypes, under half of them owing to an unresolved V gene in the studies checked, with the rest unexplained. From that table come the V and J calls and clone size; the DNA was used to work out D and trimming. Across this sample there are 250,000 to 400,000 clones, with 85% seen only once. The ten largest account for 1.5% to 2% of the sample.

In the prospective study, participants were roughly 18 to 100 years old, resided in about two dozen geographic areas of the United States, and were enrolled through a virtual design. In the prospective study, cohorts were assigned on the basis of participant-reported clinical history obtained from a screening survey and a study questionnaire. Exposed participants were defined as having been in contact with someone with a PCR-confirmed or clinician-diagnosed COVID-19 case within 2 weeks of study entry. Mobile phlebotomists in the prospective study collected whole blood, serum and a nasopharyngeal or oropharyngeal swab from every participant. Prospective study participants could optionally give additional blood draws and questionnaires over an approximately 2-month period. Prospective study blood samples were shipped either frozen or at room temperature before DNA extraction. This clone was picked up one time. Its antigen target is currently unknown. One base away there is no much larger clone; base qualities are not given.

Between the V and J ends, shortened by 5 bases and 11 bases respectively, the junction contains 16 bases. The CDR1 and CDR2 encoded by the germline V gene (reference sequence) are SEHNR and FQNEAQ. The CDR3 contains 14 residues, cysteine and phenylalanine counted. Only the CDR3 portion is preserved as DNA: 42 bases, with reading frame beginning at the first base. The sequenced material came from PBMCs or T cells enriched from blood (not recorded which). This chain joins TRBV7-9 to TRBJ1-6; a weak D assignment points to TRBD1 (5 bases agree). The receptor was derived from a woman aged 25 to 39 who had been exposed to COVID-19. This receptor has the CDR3 CASSTFDGGTPLHF. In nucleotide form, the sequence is TGTGCCAGCAGCACATTCGACGGGGGGACACCCCTCCACTTT.